Given below is one T cell receptor (beta chain) in context. Its specificity is unknown. Profiling relied on immunoSEQ multiplex PCR, and the TCRdb table lists in-frame clones only, not all of them. The sample lists some 50,000 clones, just over 90% seen once, with about 6% in the top ten. The source of the sample is a study of cytomegalovirus exposure and HLA in healthy donors. Overall study results and limits: A list of approximately 160 TCR beta chains associated with cytomegalovirus was given.

The CDR3 is made up of 16 amino acids. Germline lookup yields CDR1 SEHNR and CDR2 FQNEAQ (reference sequence). The germline V and J ends were trimmed by 5 bases and 0 bases, with 13 bases remaining between them. The donors were in the roughly 110-subject validation cohort, distinct from the approximately 610-subject first cohort. The receptor comes from a woman younger than 30 in good health and CMV-seronegative. This rearrangement joins TRBV7-9 to TRBJ1-4; D is unclear. The source material was PBMCs. The CDR3: CASSTRTLATNEKLFF. CDR3 nucleotide sequence: TGTGCCAGCAGCACACGGACTCTTGCAACTAATGAAAAACTGTTTTTT.